This TCR beta chain was found in a study of long-term antiretroviral therapy in people with HIV. With survey level as its setting, the immunoSEQ assay was v3.0. What sequencing targeted per sample was about 40,000-50,000 T-cell genomes. Generated by immunoSEQ multiplex PCR, the TCRdb table keeps only in-frame clones and is missing some. Here the sample spans about 28,000 clones, roughly 80% being singletons. Remarks on this clone: What it binds is not known.

Whole-study findings and limits: Every time point showed a repertoire led by clones expanded before ART. Relative to transplant donor controls, diversity remained lower despite increasing after ART. Drawn between the mid-2000s and the late 2010s, the blood was possibly obtained under older ART regimens.

This receptor was obtained from a man in his forties with HIV. The sample in question was unsorted PBMCs, obtained 3 years after starting antiretroviral therapy.

CDR3 in amino acids: CASSTGASERYGYTF. DNA for the CDR3: TGTGCCAGCTCAACGGGGGCGTCCGAAAGGTATGGCTACACCTTC. V is TRBV18 and J is TRBJ1-2; maybe TRBD1 (6 bases). V lost 5 bases and J 5 bases, leaving 18 bases between the germline ends. Germline V lookup: CDR1 KGHSH, CDR2 LQKENI. The CDR3 loop spans 15 amino acids. Full variable domain (outside the CDR3, taken from reference TRBV18 and TRBJ1-2): NAGVMQNPRHLVRRRGQEARLRCSPMKGHSHVYWYRQLPEEGLKFMVYLQKENIIDESGMPKERFSAEFPKEGPSILRIQQVVRGDSAAYFCASSTGASERYGYTFGSGTRLTVV.